The source of this T cell receptor beta chain is a study of OX40 agonist ivuxolimab in advanced cancers. General study results and limits: Clonal expansion was seen in CD4+ and CD8+ blood T cells by week 6 at 0.1 to 3.0 mg/kg.

Systemic immunosuppression or autoimmune disease history was grounds to exclude patients. Using immunoSEQ multiplex PCR, the repertoire was profiled, and TCRdb retains in-frame clones only, with some absent. The profile covers more than 70,000 clones, with about 86% appearing a single time and around 2% taken by the ten largest. The table lists this clone with a count of one. The antigen remains undetermined. The germline V and J ends were trimmed by 2 bases and 0 bases, with 8 bases remaining between them. This CDR3 is 15 amino acids long. CDR1 and CDR2 (germline): SGHTA, FQGTGA. The sequencing here drew on CD4+ or CD8+ T cells sorted from blood, taken in a trial of the OX40 agonist ivuxolimab. The source is an adult with an advanced solid tumor such as melanoma, head and neck, liver or kidney cancer. The chain is built from TRBV7-3 and TRBJ2-1; D is unresolved. CDR3 coding DNA: TGTGCCAGCAGCTTAGACGATGCCTCCTACAATGAGCAGTTCTTC. Its protein is CASSLDDASYNEQFF.